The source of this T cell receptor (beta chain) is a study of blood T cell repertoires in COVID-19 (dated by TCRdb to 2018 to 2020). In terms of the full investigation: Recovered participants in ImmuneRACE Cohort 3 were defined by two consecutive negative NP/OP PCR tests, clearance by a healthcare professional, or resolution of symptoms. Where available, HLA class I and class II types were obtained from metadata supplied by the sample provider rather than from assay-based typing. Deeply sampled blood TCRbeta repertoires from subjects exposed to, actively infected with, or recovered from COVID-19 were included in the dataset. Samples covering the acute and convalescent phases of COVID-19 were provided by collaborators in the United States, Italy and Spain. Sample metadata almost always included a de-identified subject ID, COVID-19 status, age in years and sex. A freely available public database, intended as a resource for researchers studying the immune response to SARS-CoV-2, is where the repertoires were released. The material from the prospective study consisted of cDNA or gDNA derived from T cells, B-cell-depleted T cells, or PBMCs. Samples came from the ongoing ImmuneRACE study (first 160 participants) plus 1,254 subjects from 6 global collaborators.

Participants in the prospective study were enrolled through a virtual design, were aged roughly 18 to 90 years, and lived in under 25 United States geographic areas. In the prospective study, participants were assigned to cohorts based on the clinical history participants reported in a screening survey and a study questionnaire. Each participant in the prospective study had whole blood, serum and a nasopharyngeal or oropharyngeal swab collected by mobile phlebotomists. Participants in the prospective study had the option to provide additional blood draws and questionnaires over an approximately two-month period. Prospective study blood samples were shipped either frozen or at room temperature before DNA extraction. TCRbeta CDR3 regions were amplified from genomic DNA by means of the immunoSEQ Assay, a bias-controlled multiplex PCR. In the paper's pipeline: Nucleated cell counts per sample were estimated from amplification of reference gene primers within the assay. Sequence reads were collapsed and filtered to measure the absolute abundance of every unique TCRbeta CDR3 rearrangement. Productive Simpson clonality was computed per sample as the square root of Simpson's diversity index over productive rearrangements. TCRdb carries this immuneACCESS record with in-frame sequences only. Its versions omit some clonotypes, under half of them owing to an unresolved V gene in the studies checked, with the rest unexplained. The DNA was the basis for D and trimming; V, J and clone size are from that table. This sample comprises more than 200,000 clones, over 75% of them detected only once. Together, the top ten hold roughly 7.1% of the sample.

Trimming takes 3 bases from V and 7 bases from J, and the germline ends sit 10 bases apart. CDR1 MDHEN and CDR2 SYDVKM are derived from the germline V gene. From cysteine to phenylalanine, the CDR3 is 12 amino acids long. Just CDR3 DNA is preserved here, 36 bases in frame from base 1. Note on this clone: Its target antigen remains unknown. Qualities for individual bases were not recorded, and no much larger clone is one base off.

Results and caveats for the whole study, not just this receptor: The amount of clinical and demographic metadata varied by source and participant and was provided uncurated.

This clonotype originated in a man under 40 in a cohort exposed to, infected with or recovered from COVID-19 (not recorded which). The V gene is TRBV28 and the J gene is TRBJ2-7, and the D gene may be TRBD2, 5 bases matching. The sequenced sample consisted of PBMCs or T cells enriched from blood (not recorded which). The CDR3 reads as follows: CASSLIRGEQYF. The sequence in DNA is TGTGCCAGCAGTTTGATCCGGGGTGAGCAGTACTTC.